This is a list of T cell receptor beta chains from one sample in a study of blood T cell repertoires in COVID-19. The data were produced by immunoSEQ multiplex PCR, yet TCRdb's version contains in-frame clones alone and is incomplete. This table holds about 74,000 clones, about 84% found once. Material for sequencing was peripheral blood. Receptors were obtained from a human donor in a cohort sampled during active COVID-19. Both conserved end residues are part of each CDR3. The D gene is left open where the match is weak. A row's size may be missing; if present it is once, few, many or a size class.

>TRBJ1-5|TRBV28|.|.
CASNDQGSQPQHF
TGTGCCAGCAACGACCAGGGTAGTCAGCCCCAGCATTTT
>TRBJ2-5|TRBV4-2|.|TRBD2
CASSLRGTSGSREETQYF
TGTGCCAGCAGCCTTCGCGGGACTAGCGGGAGTAGGGAAGAGACCCAGTACTTC
>TRBJ2-7|TRBV11-2|.|TRBD2
CASSSPRTSGYEQYF
TGTGCCAGCAGCTCCCCTCGGACTAGCGGCTACGAGCAGTACTTC
>TRBJ2-7|TRBV28|.|TRBD1
CASSYPTGTSYEQYF
TGTGCCAGCAGTTATCCGACAGGGACCTCCTACGAGCAGTACTTC
>TRBJ1-2|TRBV30|.|.
CAWSVPGGPVYGYTF
TGTGCCTGGAGTGTACCGGGGGGCCCGGTCTATGGCTACACCTTC
>TRBJ1-1|TRBV6-5|.|.
CASSYSSQSTEAFF
TGTGCCAGCAGTTACTCTAGCCAGAGCACTGAAGCTTTCTTT
>TRBJ2-3|TRBV12-5|.|.
CASGLYDTQYF
TGTGCTAGTGGTTTGTATGATACGCAGTATTTT
>TRBJ2-1|TRBV6-1|.|.
CASSESLYSSYNEQFF
TGTGCCAGCAGTGAGAGCCTTTACAGCTCCTACAATGAGCAGTTCTTC
>TRBJ2-3|TRBV19|once|TRBD1
CASSRTGQDTQYF
TGTGCCAGTAGCCGGACAGGGCAAGATACGCAGTATTTT
>TRBJ2-2|TRBV19|.|.
CASSSRSNTGELFF
TGTGCCAGTAGTTCTAGGTCGAACACCGGGGAGCTGTTTTTT
>TRBJ1-5|TRBV10-3|.|.
CAISTSGAQQQPQHF
TGTGCCATCAGCACTTCGGGAGCCCAACAACAGCCCCAGCATTTT
>TRBJ2-7|TRBV6-5|.|TRBD1
CSIPGQGTHEQYF
TGTTCTATACCGGGACAGGGTACCCACGAGCAGTACTTC
>TRBJ2-7|TRBV4-1|once|TRBD2
CASSQGLAVPYEQYF
TGCGCCAGCAGCCAAGGGCTAGCGGTTCCCTACGAGCAGTACTTC
>TRBJ2-5|TRBV5-4|.|TRBD2
CASSLGTSGPRETQYF
TGTGCCAGCAGCCTTGGGACTAGCGGGCCCAGGGAGACCCAGTACTTC
>TRBJ2-1|TRBV29-1|.|TRBD1
CSVESFTGAINEQFF
TGCAGCGTTGAAAGCTTCACAGGGGCAATCAATGAGCAGTTCTTC